Listed below are T cell receptor beta chains from one sample, sequenced in a study of vaccination effects on CD4 cells after COVID-19. The table came from immunoSEQ multiplex PCR; TCRdb's copy has only in-frame clones and leaves some out. This table has about 57,000 clones, about 81% appearing once. Which antigens these TCRs recognize remains unknown. Sequenced here: CD4+ T cells from PBMCs cultured without peptide, sampled after COVID-19 vaccination. Source of these receptors: a human donor who received a COVID-19 vaccine. Each CDR3 is given with its conserved first and last residue. The D gene is left open where the match is weak. Clone size, where shown, is once, few, many, or a class for clones that have expanded.

cdr3_nt cdr3_aa d_call v_call cdr3_length j_call clone_size
TGTGCCAGTAGCGGGTTAGGGGTTGGGGATACGCAGTATTTT CASSGLGVGDTQYF NA TRBV19 14 TRBJ2-3 NA
TGTGCCAGCAGTCAACCCACCTATGGCTACACCTTC CASSQPTYGYTF NA TRBV6-2/TRBV6-3 12 TRBJ1-2 NA
TGTGCCAGCAGCCTAACCCTCAAACCCGGCTACGAGCAGTACTTC CASSLTLKPGYEQYF NA TRBV3-1/TRBV3-2 15 TRBJ2-7 once
TGTGCCAGCAGCCGTGACCGGGGGAACACTGAAGCTTTCTTT CASSRDRGNTEAFF NA TRBV6-2/TRBV6-3 14 TRBJ1-1 NA
TGCGCCAGCAGCGCGCGCGGGCCCGGGGAGCTGTTTTTT CASSARGPGELFF NA TRBV5-1 13 TRBJ2-2 NA
TGTGCTAGTGGTTTTCCGGACAGCGGCAATCAGCCCCAGCATTTT CASGFPDSGNQPQHF NA TRBV12-5 15 TRBJ1-5 NA
TGTGCCACCAGCGATCGGATACCGGAGTCCCAGAGGTTC CATSDRIPESQRF NA TRBV15 13 TRBJ2-4 NA
TGTGCCAGCAGTGTTGGCAGTTACAATGAGCAGTTCTTC CASSVGSYNEQFF NA TRBV2 13 TRBJ2-1 NA
TGTGCCAGCAGCGTAGAGGCTCTTCGGCAAGGGAACATTCAGTACTTC CASSVEALRQGNIQYF NA TRBV9 16 TRBJ2-4 NA
TGTGCTAGTGCCATGGCGGGTTTCGAGGCTTTCTTT CASAMAGFEAFF NA TRBV12-5 12 TRBJ1-1 few
TGTGCCAGCAGCCCGGGACAGGGGGCCGGAGATACGCAGTATTTT CASSPGQGAGDTQYF TRBD1 TRBV6-5 15 TRBJ2-3 NA
TGTGCCAGTAGTTTTCTGAGCGGGGCCACAGATACGCAGTATTTT CASSFLSGATDTQYF TRBD2 TRBV19 15 TRBJ2-3 NA
TGTGCCAGCAGACCAAAGGACAGGGAGTACAATGAGCAGTTCTTC CASRPKDREYNEQFF TRBD1 TRBV27 15 TRBJ2-1 NA
TGTGCCAGCAGCTTAGGGCGGTTGTCGGAAGCTTTCTTT CASSLGRLSEAFF NA TRBV7-9 13 TRBJ1-1 NA
TGTGCCAGCAGCGCAGGGTTTGCCCCCCCCTACACCTTC CASSAGFAPPYTF NA TRBV27 13 TRBJ1-2 NA
TGCGCCAGCAGCCAACAGGGAACAGATACGCAGTATTTT CASSQQGTDTQYF NA TRBV4-1 13 TRBJ2-3 NA
TGTGCCAGTAGTATACGACCTGGCAATCAGCCCCAGCATTTT CASSIRPGNQPQHF NA TRBV19 14 TRBJ1-5 few
TGTGCCAGCAGCCCCCGACGGGTTGAAAAACTGTTTTTT CASSPRRVEKLFF NA TRBV11-2 13 TRBJ1-4 NA
TGTGCCAGCAGCCGAGGGACTAGCGGGAGGGCCGTGGAGACCCAGTACTTC CASSRGTSGRAVETQYF TRBD2 TRBV3-1/TRBV3-2 17 TRBJ2-5 NA
TGTGCCAGCAGGACGGACCTTAGCAATCAGCCCCAGCATTTT CASRTDLSNQPQHF NA TRBV6-4 14 TRBJ1-5 once
TGTGCCAGCTCACCACCGGGAGGGGCGGGATACAATGAGCAGTTCTTC CASSPPGGAGYNEQFF TRBD2 TRBV18 16 TRBJ2-1 NA
TGTGCCAGCAGTTACGGGCTGAACTATGGCTACACCTTC CASSYGLNYGYTF NA TRBV6-2/TRBV6-3 13 TRBJ1-2 few
TGTGCCAGCAGCTTGGCCGAAGGAGCTGGAAACACCATATATTTT CASSLAEGAGNTIYF NA TRBV5-4 15 TRBJ1-3 NA
TGTGCCTGGAGTGTACTAGGAGCCACTAATGAAAAACTGTTTTTT CAWSVLGATNEKLFF NA TRBV30 15 TRBJ1-4 NA
TGTGCCAGCAGCCTAACAGGGTATTCACCCCTCCACTTT CASSLTGYSPLHF NA TRBV13 13 TRBJ1-6 NA
TGTGCCAGTAGTTTGGAGGGGTTAAGCGAGCAGTACTTC CASSLEGLSEQYF NA TRBV19 13 TRBJ2-7 NA
TGTGCCAGCAGCTTAGCTTATGAGCAGTTCTTC CASSLAYEQFF NA TRBV7-9 11 TRBJ2-1 few